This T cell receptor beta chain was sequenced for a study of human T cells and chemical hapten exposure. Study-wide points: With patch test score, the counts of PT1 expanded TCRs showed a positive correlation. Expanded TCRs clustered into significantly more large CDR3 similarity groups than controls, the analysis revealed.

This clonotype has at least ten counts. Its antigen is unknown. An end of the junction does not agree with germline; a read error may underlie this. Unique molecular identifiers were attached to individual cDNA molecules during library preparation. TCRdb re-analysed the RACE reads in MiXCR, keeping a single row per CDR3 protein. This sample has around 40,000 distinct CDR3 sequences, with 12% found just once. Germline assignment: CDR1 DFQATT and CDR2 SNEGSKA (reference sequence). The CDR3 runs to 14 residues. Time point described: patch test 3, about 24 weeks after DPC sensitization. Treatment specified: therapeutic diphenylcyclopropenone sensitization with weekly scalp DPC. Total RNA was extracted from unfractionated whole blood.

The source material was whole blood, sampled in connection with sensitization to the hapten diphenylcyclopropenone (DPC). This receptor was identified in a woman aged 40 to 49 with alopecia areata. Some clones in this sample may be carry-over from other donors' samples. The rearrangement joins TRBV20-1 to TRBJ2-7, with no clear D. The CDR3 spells CSAREDVVSHEQYF. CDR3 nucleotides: TGCAGTGCTAGAGAGGATGTAGTCTCCCACGAGCAGTACTTC.